What follows are 24 T cell receptor beta chains derived from one specimen sequenced in a study of CD8+ T cells in alopecia areata. The treatment was: oral pan-JAK inhibitor, 5-10 mg twice daily. Following RNA extraction, reverse transcription yielded cDNA that acted as the sequencing template. Produced via immunoSEQ multiplex PCR; TCRdb's table is partial and in-frame only. The sample has some 190,000 clones; 60% are singletons. The sample consisted of CD4+ T cells sorted from blood, taken at week 24, from a patient treated with tofacitinib. These receptors originate from a human donor with alopecia areata.

This clone was detected once. The chain is built from TRBV4-3 and TRBJ2-1; 11 positions match TRBD2. Germline CDR1 and CDR2: LGHNA and YSLEER. The CDR3 consists of 16 residues. V lost 1 base and J lost 6; bases outside the gene matches: 5. Written as DNA, the CDR3 is TGCGCCAGCAGCCAAGGTTGGACTAGCGGGTCCAATGAGCAGTTCTTC. Residues: CASSQGWTSGSNEQFF.

This chain links TRBV7-2 with TRBJ1-1, with TRBD1 as a possible D gene (6 bases). Trimming pared 1 base from V and 7 bases from J, leaving 16 bases between. This CDR3 region has 15 residues. Per the germline V gene, CDR1 is SGHTA and CDR2 is FQGNSA. The CDR3 DNA is TGTGCCAGCAGCTTAGAAGGCCGGGACACCATTGAAGCTTTCTTT. This sequence encodes CASSLEGRDTIEAFF.

This clone was picked up a small number of times. The rearrangement joins TRBV2 to TRBJ2-1; D may be TRBD1 (6 bases). The length of the CDR3 is 15 residues. Germline V CDR1 and CDR2: SNHLY, FYNNEI. V dropped 2 bases and J dropped 4 bases, with 12 bases sitting between them. Here the CDR3 DNA reads TGTGCCAGCAGTGAATCGACGGGACAATACAATGAGCAGTTCTTC. Its protein is CASSESTGQYNEQFF.

The gene calls are TRBV13 and TRBJ1-2, with D possibly being TRBD1 (5 bases). The CDR3 contains 15 residues. CDR1 PRHDT and CDR2 FYEKMQ come from the germline V gene (reference sequence). Trimming shortened V by 2 bases and J by 4 bases, and 14 bases separated the two germline ends. CDR3 region: CASSLQLGGGYGYTF. The CDR3 DNA is TGTGCCAGCAGCTTACAACTCGGCGGGGGCTATGGCTACACCTTC.

Note on this clone: At one end, the junction sequence differs from germline, possibly due to a read error. The sample holds other DNA sequences that translate to the same CDR3. V is TRBV29-1 and J is TRBJ1-1; D not resolved. The CDR3 consists of 13 residues. The germline gives CDR1 SQVTM, CDR2 ANQGSEA. The CDR3 coding sequence is TGCAGTGTTGTCGGCCAGCTGAACACTGAAGCTTTCTTT. It is translated as CSVVGQLNTEAFF. The full variable domain, its missing parts supplied by reference TRBV29-1 and TRBJ1-1, is SAVISQKPSRDICQRGTSLTIQCQVDSQVTMMFWYRQQPGQSLTLIATANQGSEATYESGFVIDKFPISRPNLTFSTLTVSNMSPEDSSIYLCSVVGQLNTEAFFGQGTRLTVV.

CDR3 sequence (DNA): TGTGCCAGCAGCTTAGCGTCGGTGGCTGAAGCTTTCTTT. It yields the protein CASSLASVAEAFF. The rearrangement joins TRBV7-9 to TRBJ1-1, with unresolved D. The CDR3 has 13 amino acids. The V gene's germline CDR1 is SEHNR and CDR2 FQNEAQ (reference sequence). Trimming took 0 bases from V and 6 from J, leaving 8 bases between them.

Notes on this clone: Additional DNA sequences in this sample encode the identical CDR3. The chain is built from TRBV30 and TRBJ2-2; no firm D call. V was shortened by 0 bases and J by 5 bases, with 7 bases between the two germline ends. This CDR3 region has 13 residues. Germline assignment: CDR1 GTSNPN and CDR2 SVGIG (reference sequence). Written as DNA, the CDR3 is TGTGCCTGGAGTGTACGAGGAACCGGGGAGCTGTTTTTT. Translation: CAWSVRGTGELFF.

V usage is TRBV30 and J usage is TRBJ1-5, with TRBD1 identical over 7 bases. The junction had 7 bases not matched to a gene; V was cut back by 1 base and J by 4 bases. Germline assignment: CDR1 GTSNPN and CDR2 SVGIG (reference sequence). This CDR3 has 15 amino acids. The CDR3 nucleotides are TGTGCCTGGAGTGGACAGGGAAAATTAAATCAGCCCCAGCATTTT. Translated: CAWSGQGKLNQPQHF.

CDR3 protein: CAISERDTEAFF. DNA for the CDR3: TGTGCCATCAGTGAGCGGGACACTGAAGCTTTCTTT. The V gene is TRBV10-3, the J gene TRBJ1-1; D is unclear. V lost 2 bases to trimming and J lost 3 bases, with 4 bases between them. This CDR3 comprises 12 residues. The germline V gene encodes CDR1 ENHRY and CDR2 SYGVKD.

This rearrangement joins TRBV7-2 to TRBJ1-2; TRBD1 matches 7 bases. This CDR3 region has 13 residues. V lost 5 bases and J lost 4; bases outside the gene matches: 4. Germline values: CDR1 SGHTA, CDR2 FQGNSA. The CDR3 reads CASSLGQSYGYTF. CDR3 bases: TGTGCCAGCAGCCTGGGACAGAGCTATGGCTACACCTTC.

The CDR3 bases are TGTGCCAGCAGCTGGAGGACAGGGGGGCAAGAGACCCAGTACTTC. It specifies CASSWRTGGQETQYF. This chain links TRBV5-6 with TRBJ2-5; 10 nucleotides match TRBD1. V was clipped by 3 bases and J by 2 bases; unmatched bases: 4. Looked up from germline, CDR1 is SGHDT and CDR2 is YYEEEE. The CDR3 has 15 amino acids.

This clone occurred a few times. The rearrangement uses TRBV30 and TRBJ1-1; D is ambiguous. Between the trimmed V and J ends, which lost 5 bases and 2 bases, there was a span of 12 bases. The CDR3 runs 13 residues. CDR1 GTSNPN and CDR2 SVGIG come from the germline V gene (reference sequence). The CDR3 bases are TGTGCCTGGCGACGGGCAGCAAACACTGAAGCTTTCTTT. This gives the protein CAWRRAANTEAFF.

This chain links TRBV5-1 with TRBJ2-7; TRBD1 is a possible D gene (5 bases). Germline V CDR1 and CDR2: SGHRS, YFSETQ. Trimming took off 3 bases at V and 2 bases at J, with 12 bases between the two ends. The CDR3 has 14 residues. The CDR3: CASSSRTLPYEQYF. The CDR3 DNA follows: TGCGCCAGCAGCTCCAGGACACTCCCCTACGAGCAGTACTTC.

The chain employs TRBV9 and TRBJ2-3; 11 bases agree with TRBD2. The CDR3 length is 16 residues. J was trimmed by 6 bases and V by 0 bases; bases with no gene match: 6. Germline V CDR1 and CDR2: SGDLS, YYNGEE. CDR3 in DNA: TGTGCCAGCAGCGTAGGTTCTAGCGGGGGGCTGGATACGCAGTATTTT. This translates into CASSVGSSGGLDTQYF.

The V gene is TRBV11-3, the J gene TRBJ1-1, with D perhaps matching TRBD1 (5 bases). Germline CDR1 is SGHNT and CDR2 is YENEEA. Trimming cost V 3 bases and J 0 bases, with 8 bases left between them. The CDR3 totals 14 residues. The CDR3 reads CASSFQGMNTEAFF. In DNA form, the CDR3 reads TGTGCCAGCAGCTTTCAGGGCATGAACACTGAAGCTTTCTTT. The full variable domain, with the rest looked up from reference TRBV11-3 and TRBJ1-1, is EAGVVQSPRYKIIEKKQPVAFWCNPISGHNTLYWYLQNLGQGPELLIRYENEEAVDDSQLPKDRFSAERLKGVDSTLKIQPAELGDSAVYLCASSFQGMNTEAFFGQGTRLTVV.

This clone was recorded a few times. This rearrangement joins TRBV11-1 to TRBJ2-2; the match to TRBD1 covers 9 bases. Germline V gives CDR1 SGHAT, CDR2 FQDESV (reference sequence). Losses at the gene ends were 1 base for V and 6 bases for J; bases not matched to a gene: 0. The CDR3 sequence is 14 residues long. The CDR3 reads CASSLGQGAGELFF. The CDR3 nucleotides are TGTGCCAGCAGCTTAGGACAGGGGGCCGGGGAGCTGTTTTTT.

The chain combines TRBV29-1 with TRBJ2-3, with 8 bases identical to TRBD1. V dropped 6 bases and J dropped 1; count of bases not matched to a gene: 6. Germline lookup yields CDR1 SQVTM and CDR2 ANQGSEA. The CDR3 runs to 14 residues. CDR3 protein: CSVDPDRGTDTQYF. The DNA of the CDR3 is TGCAGCGTGGATCCGGACAGGGGCACAGATACGCAGTATTTT.

This chain links TRBV11-2 with TRBJ2-5; perhaps TRBD1 as D (5 bases). This CDR3 spans 14 amino acids. CDR1 is SGHAT and CDR2 is FQNNGV in the germline V gene. Between the trimmed V and J ends, which lost 6 bases and 1 base, there was a span of 12 bases. This chain's CDR3 is CASRTTGPQETQYF. CDR3 nucleotide sequence: TGTGCCAGCAGGACAACAGGCCCCCAAGAGACCCAGTACTTC.

The CDR3 loop is CASMKPGGTAFF. CDR3 DNA sequence: TGTGCCAGCATGAAGCCAGGGGGCACAGCTTTCTTT. J is TRBJ1-1 and V is TRBV6-5; 8 bases line up with TRBD1. The V gene end was trimmed by 7 bases and the J gene end by 10 bases; junction bases not matched to a gene: 8. This CDR3 contains 12 residues. Germline V gives CDR1 MNHEY, CDR2 SVGAGI.

The J gene is TRBJ2-5, the V gene TRBV5-1; D gene uncertain. V dropped 2 bases and J dropped 2 bases, with 7 bases sitting between them. The CDR3 is made up of 13 amino acids. CDR1 is SGHRS, CDR2 YFSETQ, per germline. CDR3 sequence: CASSFGSQETQYF. For the CDR3, the DNA is TGCGCCAGCAGCTTTGGGTCACAAGAGACCCAGTACTTC.

The J gene is TRBJ1-1, the V gene TRBV18; no clear D. The CDR3 extends over 13 amino acids. V gave up 3 bases and J gave up 5 bases, with 10 bases separating them. Per germline, CDR1 KGHSH and CDR2 LQKENI. The CDR3, as DNA: TGTGCCAGCTCACCGGGCATAGGGACTGAAGCTTTCTTT. Translation gives CASSPGIGTEAFF.

The gene calls are TRBV9 and TRBJ2-3; D is perhaps TRBD1 or TRBD2 (6 bases each). From germline, CDR1 is SGDLS and CDR2 YYNGEE. Trimming stripped 1 base from V and 2 bases from J, with 8 bases between. This CDR3 has 14 residues. The CDR3 DNA reads TGTGCCAGCAGCGTAAGGGGGGACACAGATACGCAGTATTTT. Translating it yields CASSVRGDTDTQYF.

The rearrangement joins TRBV7-8 to TRBJ1-2; D gene unclear. The CDR3 loop spans 13 amino acids. CDR1 and CDR2 (germline): SGHVS, FQNEAQ. Trimming took off 2 bases at V and 0 bases at J, with 4 bases between the two ends. The CDR3 loop is CASSLNTNYGYTF. CDR3 DNA: TGTGCCAGCAGCTTAAACACTAACTATGGCTACACCTTC.

The chain combines TRBV30 with TRBJ1-4; 10 positions match TRBD1. In germline, CDR1 is GTSNPN, CDR2 SVGIG (reference sequence). The CDR3 totals 14 residues. V lost 4 bases to trimming and J lost 7 bases; unmatched junction nucleotides: 6. The CDR3 is CAWTPRDRGEKLFF. CDR3 DNA sequence: TGTGCCTGGACCCCCCGGGACAGGGGTGAAAAACTGTTTTTT.